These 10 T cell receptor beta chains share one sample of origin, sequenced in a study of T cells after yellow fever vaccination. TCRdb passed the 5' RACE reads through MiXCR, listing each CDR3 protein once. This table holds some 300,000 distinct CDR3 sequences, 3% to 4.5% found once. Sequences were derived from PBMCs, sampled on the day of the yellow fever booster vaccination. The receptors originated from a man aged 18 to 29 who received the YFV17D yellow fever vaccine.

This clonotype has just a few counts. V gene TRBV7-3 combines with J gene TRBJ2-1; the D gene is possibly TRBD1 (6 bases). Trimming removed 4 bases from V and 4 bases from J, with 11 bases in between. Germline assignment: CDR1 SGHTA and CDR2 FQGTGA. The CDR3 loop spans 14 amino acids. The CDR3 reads CASSSTGPYNEQFF. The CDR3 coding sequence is TGTGCCAGCAGCTCTACAGGGCCATACAATGAGCAGTTCTTC.

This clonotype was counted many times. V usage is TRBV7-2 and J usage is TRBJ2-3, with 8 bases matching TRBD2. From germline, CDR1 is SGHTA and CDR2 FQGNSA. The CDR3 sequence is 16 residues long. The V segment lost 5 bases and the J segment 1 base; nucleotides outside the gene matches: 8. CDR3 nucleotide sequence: TGTGCCAGCAGCCCGAGGAGAGCGGGGGGCACAGATACGCAGTATTTT. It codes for CASSPRRAGGTDTQYF.

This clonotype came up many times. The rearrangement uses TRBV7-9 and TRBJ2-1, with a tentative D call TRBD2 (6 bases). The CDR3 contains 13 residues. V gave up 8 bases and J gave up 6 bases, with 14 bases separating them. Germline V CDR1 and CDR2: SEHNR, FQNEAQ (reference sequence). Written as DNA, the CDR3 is TGTGCCAGCCGCAGGGAGGAGGGCAATGAGCAGTTCTTC. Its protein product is CASRREEGNEQFF.

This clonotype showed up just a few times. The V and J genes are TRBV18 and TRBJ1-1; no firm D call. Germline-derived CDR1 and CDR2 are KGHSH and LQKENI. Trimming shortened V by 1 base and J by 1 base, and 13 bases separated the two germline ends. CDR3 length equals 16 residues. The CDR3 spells CASSPRQAYQNTEAFF. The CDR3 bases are TGTGCCAGCTCACCACGCCAGGCTTACCAGAACACTGAAGCTTTCTTT. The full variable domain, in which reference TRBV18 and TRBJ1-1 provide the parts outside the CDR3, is NAGVMQNPRHLVRRRGQEARLRCSPMKGHSHVYWYRQLPEEGLKFMVYLQKENIIDESGMPKERFSAEFPKEGPSILRIQQVVRGDSAAYFCASSPRQAYQNTEAFFGQGTRLTVV.

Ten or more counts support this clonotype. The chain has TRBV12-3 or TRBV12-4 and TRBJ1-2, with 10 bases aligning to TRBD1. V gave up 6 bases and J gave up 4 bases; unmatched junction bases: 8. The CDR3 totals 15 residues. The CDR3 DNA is TGTGCCAGCAGCCAATCTAGGACAGGGGGCTATGGCTACACCTTC. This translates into CASSQSRTGGYGYTF.

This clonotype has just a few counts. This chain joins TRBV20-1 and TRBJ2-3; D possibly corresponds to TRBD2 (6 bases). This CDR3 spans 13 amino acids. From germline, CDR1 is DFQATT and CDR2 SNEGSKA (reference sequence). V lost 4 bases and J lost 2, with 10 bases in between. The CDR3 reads CSATQGLTDTQYF. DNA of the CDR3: TGCAGTGCTACCCAGGGACTCACAGATACGCAGTATTTT.

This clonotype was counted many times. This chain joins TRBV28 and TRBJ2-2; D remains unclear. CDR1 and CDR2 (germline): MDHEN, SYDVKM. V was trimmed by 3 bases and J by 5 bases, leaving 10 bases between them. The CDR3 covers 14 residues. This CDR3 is CASSFFSRTGELFF. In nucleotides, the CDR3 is TGTGCCAGCAGTTTCTTCTCCAGAACCGGGGAGCTGTTTTTT.

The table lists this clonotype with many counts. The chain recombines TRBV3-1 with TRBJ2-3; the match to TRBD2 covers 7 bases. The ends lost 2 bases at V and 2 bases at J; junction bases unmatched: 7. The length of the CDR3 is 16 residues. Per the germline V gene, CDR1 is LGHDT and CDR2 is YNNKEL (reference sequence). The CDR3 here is CASSQSSGAYTDTQYF. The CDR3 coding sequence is TGTGCCAGCAGCCAAAGCAGCGGGGCCTACACAGATACGCAGTATTTT.

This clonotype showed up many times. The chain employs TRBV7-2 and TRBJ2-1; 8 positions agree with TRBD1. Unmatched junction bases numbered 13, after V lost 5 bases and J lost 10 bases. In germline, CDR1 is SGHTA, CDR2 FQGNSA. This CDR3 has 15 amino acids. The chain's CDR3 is CASSPWQGATREQFF. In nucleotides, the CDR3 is TGTGCCAGCAGCCCCTGGCAGGGGGCAACCCGAGAGCAGTTCTTC. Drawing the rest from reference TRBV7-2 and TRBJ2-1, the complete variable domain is GAGVSQSPSNKVTEKGKDVELRCDPISGHTALYWYRQSLGQGLEFLIYFQGNSAPDKSGLPSDRFSAERTGGSVSTLTIQRTQQEDSAVYLCASSPWQGATREQFFGPGTRLTVL.

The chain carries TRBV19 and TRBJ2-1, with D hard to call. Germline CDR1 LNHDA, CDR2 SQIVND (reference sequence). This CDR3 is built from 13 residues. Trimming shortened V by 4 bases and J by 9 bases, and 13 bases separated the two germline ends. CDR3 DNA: TGTGCCAGTAGTAACCTCCTTGTGGGTGAGCAGTTCTTC. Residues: CASSNLLVGEQFF.